The 30 T cell receptor beta chains reported below all come from one sample, sequenced in a study of cytomegalovirus exposure and HLA in healthy donors. Primers included in the PCR were 60 Vbeta and 13 Jbeta primers. Method: immunoSEQ multiplex PCR; TCRdb's copy keeps in-frame clones and lacks some. The table has 100,000 or so clones, more than 65% seen once. The sequenced sample consisted of PBMCs. Every receptor here comes from a man aged 40-49 years in good health and CMV-seropositive.

The chain links TRBV11-2 to TRBJ2-5, with D perhaps TRBD2 (6 bases). The CDR3 spans 15 residues. The V gene's germline CDR1 is SGHAT and CDR2 FQNNGV. Trimming removed 4 bases from V and 5 bases from J, with 17 bases in between. The CDR3 DNA is TGTGCCAGCAGCTCGCTGGGGGGAATCGGGGAGACCCAGTACTTC. Residues: CASSSLGGIGETQYF.

The chain carries TRBV13 and TRBJ2-7; 13 nucleotides line up with TRBD2. The germline V gene encodes CDR1 PRHDT and CDR2 FYEKMQ (reference sequence). Germline trimming cut 6 bases from V and 4 bases from J; bases unmatched to any gene: 6. The CDR3 is 15 residues long. The CDR3 is CASSSGTSGTYEQYF. The CDR3 DNA reads as TGTGCCAGCAGTTCCGGGACTAGCGGGACTTACGAGCAGTACTTC.

This chain connects TRBV28 to TRBJ1-1, with D maybe TRBD1 (5 bases). Trimming took 6 bases from V and 1 from J, leaving 12 bases between them. The CDR3 has 14 residues. Germline CDR1 and CDR2: MDHEN and SYDVKM. CDR3 in amino acids: CASSSGTGNTEAFF. CDR3 nucleotides: TGTGCCAGCAGCTCCGGGACTGGGAACACTGAAGCTTTCTTT.

This clone has just a few counts. V gene TRBV25-1 combines with J gene TRBJ2-7; TRBD1 aligns across 8 bases. Germline V CDR1 and CDR2: MGHDK, SYGVNS. The CDR3 covers 15 residues. The V and J ends lost 0 bases and 5 bases, in that order; junction bases with no gene match: 6. The CDR3 spells CASSEYRTGSDEQYF. The CDR3 DNA reads as TGTGCCAGCAGTGAATACCGGACAGGGTCAGACGAGCAGTACTTC.

The genes are TRBV7-9 and TRBJ1-2; D remains unclear. Per the germline V gene, CDR1 is SEHNR and CDR2 is FQNEAQ (reference sequence). The V gene lost 11 bases and the J gene lost 8 bases, with 15 bases spanning the gap. The CDR3 length is 11 residues. The CDR3 DNA reads TGTGCCTGGCCAATGGAGAGGGGCTACACCTTC. Its protein product is CAWPMERGYTF.

The chain couples TRBV7-9 to TRBJ2-7, with 8 bases lining up with TRBD1. Trimming took 5 bases from V and 2 from J; bases not matched to a gene: 5. In germline, CDR1 is SEHNR, CDR2 FQNEAQ (reference sequence). This CDR3 has 14 amino acids. The CDR3 here is CASSPTGAPYEQYF. The CDR3, as DNA: TGTGCCAGCAGCCCGACAGGGGCCCCCTACGAGCAGTACTTC.

Here the CDR3 reads CASRGQGAAYLFEAFF. The CDR3, as DNA: TGTGCCAGCAGAGGACAGGGGGCGGCATATTTATTTGAAGCTTTCTTT. The rearrangement uses TRBV28 and TRBJ1-1, with 11 bases matching TRBD1. The CDR3 extends over 16 amino acids. Germline CDR1 is MDHEN and CDR2 is SYDVKM. V lost 6 bases and J lost 7; bases outside the gene matches: 13.

The chain joins TRBV6-5 to TRBJ2-2, with 7 bases matching TRBD1. With 2 bases clipped from V and 4 bases from J, the junction kept 1 base outside the gene matches. Germline V gene data show CDR1 as MNHEY and CDR2 as SVGAGI. The length of the CDR3 is 14 residues. The CDR3 DNA is TGTGCCAGCAGTTACGACAGGGTCACCGGGGAGCTGTTTTTT. Amino acids: CASSYDRVTGELFF.

The chain carries TRBV29-1 and TRBJ2-1, with D possibly being TRBD2 (6 bases). Per germline, CDR1 SQVTM and CDR2 ANQGSEA. V was shortened by 0 bases and J by 2 bases, with 17 bases between the two germline ends. The CDR3 length is 17 residues. CDR3: CSVEDRPGRGAYNEQFF. The CDR3 DNA reads as TGCAGCGTTGAAGATCGTCCCGGGAGAGGGGCCTACAATGAGCAGTTCTTC.

This chain joins TRBV18 and TRBJ2-1; TRBD2 matches 9 bases. This CDR3 contains 15 residues. V was pared by 4 bases and J by 9 bases, with 10 bases of the junction left unmatched. Germline V gene lookup returns CDR1 KGHSH and CDR2 LQKENI. The CDR3, as DNA: TGTGCCAGCTCACGTACGGGGACTAGCATCGTTGAGCAGTTCTTC. This gives the protein CASSRTGTSIVEQFF.

This rearrangement joins TRBV7-3 to TRBJ2-2; D perhaps matches TRBD2 (5 bases). Germline V CDR1 and CDR2: SGHTA, FQGTGA. Trimming left V 0 bases short and J 3 bases short, with 5 bases between. The CDR3 consists of 14 residues. The CDR3 nucleotides read TGTGCCAGCAGCTTAACGAGGGACACCGGGGAGCTGTTTTTT. This encodes CASSLTRDTGELFF.

The chain uses TRBV2 and TRBJ2-2, with D possibly TRBD1 on 5 matching bases. Trimming left V 7 bases short and J 1 base short, with 10 bases between. Germline V CDR1 and CDR2: SNHLY, FYNNEI. CDR3 length: 14 residues. CDR3 DNA sequence: TGTGCCAGCAAAGGGCAGGGGAACACCGGGGAGCTGTTTTTT. This codes for CASKGQGNTGELFF.

This clone has only one observation. The rearrangement joins TRBV19 to TRBJ1-5; 8 nucleotides line up with TRBD1. The germline V gene has CDR1 LNHDA and CDR2 SQIVND (reference sequence). V was clipped by 6 bases and J by 3 bases; unmatched bases: 7. This CDR3 has 15 amino acids. CDR3 in DNA: TGTGCCAGTAGCACCGACAGGGGACACAATCAGCCCCAGCATTTT. This gives the protein CASSTDRGHNQPQHF.

J is TRBJ2-5 and V is TRBV13, with D perhaps matching TRBD1 (6 bases). Germline CDR1 reads PRHDT; CDR2 reads FYEKMQ (reference sequence). V lost 8 bases, J lost 3 bases, and 16 bases lay in between. The CDR3 consists of 14 residues. The CDR3 DNA follows: TGTGCCAGCTCCCGCGGGCCAGGGGAAGAGACCCAGTACTTC. It codes for CASSRGPGEETQYF. The full variable domain, in which reference TRBV13 and TRBJ2-5 provide the parts outside the CDR3, is AAGVIQSPRHLIKEKRETATLKCYPIPRHDTVYWYQQGPGQDPQFLISFYEKMQSDKGSIPDRFSAQQFSDYHSELNMSSLELGDSALYFCASSRGPGEETQYFGPGTRLLVL.

V is TRBV18 and J is TRBJ2-2; 9 bases are a match to TRBD2. Germline values: CDR1 KGHSH, CDR2 LQKENI. The CDR3 spans 18 residues. The V segment lost 2 bases and the J segment 0 bases; nucleotides outside the gene matches: 7. CDR3 bases: TGTGCCAGCTCACCATTGGGACTAGCCTCGCCGAACACCGGGGAGCTGTTTTTT. It translates to CASSPLGLASPNTGELFF. Using reference TRBV18 and TRBJ2-2 for the parts outside the CDR3, the full variable domain is NAGVMQNPRHLVRRRGQEARLRCSPMKGHSHVYWYRQLPEEGLKFMVYLQKENIIDESGMPKERFSAEFPKEGPSILRIQQVVRGDSAAYFCASSPLGLASPNTGELFFGEGSRLTVL.

V gene TRBV5-4 combines with J gene TRBJ2-7; the match to TRBD2 covers 13 bases. After removal of 4 bases from V and 0 bases from J, the junction contained 4 bases not matched to a gene. The CDR3 runs to 16 residues. Germline V gene lookup returns CDR1 SGHNT and CDR2 YYREEE (reference sequence). The CDR3 loop is CASSPGLAGASYEQYF. DNA of the CDR3: TGTGCCAGCAGCCCAGGACTAGCGGGAGCCTCCTACGAGCAGTACTTC.

V usage is TRBV28 and J usage is TRBJ2-1; 11 bases align to TRBD1. Germline V gene lookup returns CDR1 MDHEN and CDR2 SYDVKM. This CDR3 has 16 residues. Trimming at V came to 3 bases and at J to 5 bases, leaving 6 bases not matched to a gene. The CDR3 DNA follows: TGTGCCAGCAGTTTCCACGGGACAGGGGGAAACAATGAGCAGTTCTTC. Translating it yields CASSFHGTGGNNEQFF.

This clone was counted only a few times. J is TRBJ2-1 and V is TRBV11-2; 12 bases agree with TRBD1. The CDR3 is made up of 15 amino acids. V was clipped by 5 bases and J by 10 bases; unmatched bases: 9. From germline, CDR1 is SGHAT and CDR2 FQNNGV. CDR3 residues: CASSPGTGGFWEQFF. CDR3 DNA sequence: TGTGCCAGCAGCCCGGGGACAGGGGGCTTTTGGGAGCAGTTCTTC.

The chain has TRBV30 and TRBJ1-3; 7 bases align to TRBD1. The V gene end was trimmed by 0 bases and the J gene end by 0 bases; junction bases not matched to a gene: 2. Germline V gives CDR1 GTSNPN, CDR2 SVGIG (reference sequence). This CDR3 is 15 amino acids long. CDR3 in amino acids: CAWSVGQSSGNTIYF. The CDR3 DNA is TGTGCCTGGAGTGTGGGACAGAGCTCTGGAAACACCATATATTTT.

This clone showed up just a few times. The chain links TRBV28 to TRBJ2-1; tentatively, D is TRBD1 (5 bases). Germline lookup yields CDR1 MDHEN and CDR2 SYDVKM. The CDR3 runs to 14 residues. The ends were cut back, 2 bases at V and 2 bases at J, with 7 bases in the middle. The CDR3 loop is CASSLDSPYNEQFF. CDR3 bases: TGTGCCAGCAGTTTAGACAGCCCCTACAATGAGCAGTTCTTC.

The chain joins TRBV19 to TRBJ2-1; D possibly corresponds to TRBD1 (5 bases). V gave up 3 bases and J gave up 1 base, with 10 bases separating them. The CDR3 spans 15 residues. Germline lookup yields CDR1 LNHDA and CDR2 SQIVND (reference sequence). CDR3 nucleotides: TGTGCCAGTAGTATGGCAGGGTTTTCCTACAATGAGCAGTTCTTC. It is translated as CASSMAGFSYNEQFF.

The chain is built from TRBV11-3 and TRBJ2-7; unclear D gene. Germline V gives CDR1 SGHNT, CDR2 YENEEA. The CDR3 loop spans 16 amino acids. Trimming pared 0 bases from V and 0 bases from J, leaving 12 bases between. In DNA form, the CDR3 reads TGTGCCAGCAGCTTAGATCGATTTACCTACTCCTACGAGCAGTACTTC. It yields the protein CASSLDRFTYSYEQYF.

The chain joins TRBV6-5 to TRBJ1-1; 10 positions match TRBD1. Trimming removed 5 bases from V and 5 bases from J; junction bases left unmatched: 2. The CDR3 totals 13 residues. CDR1 and CDR2 from the germline V gene are MNHEY and SVGAGI. The CDR3 here is CASSKGQGTEAFF. The CDR3 bases are TGTGCCAGCAGTAAGGGACAGGGGACTGAAGCTTTCTTT.

Concerning this clone itself: Other DNA variants within this sample encode the same CDR3. The genes are TRBV28 and TRBJ2-7; 8 nucleotides agree with TRBD2. V lost 5 bases and J lost 1; bases outside the gene matches: 1. The CDR3 spans 13 residues. Per the germline V gene, CDR1 is MDHEN and CDR2 is SYDVKM. The CDR3 DNA follows: TGTGCCAGCAGTAGCGGGGGTTCCTACGAGCAGTACTTC. Its protein is CASSSGGSYEQYF.

Here the CDR3 reads CASRSRRGEQYF. The CDR3 region has the DNA TGTGCCAGCAGATCTCGCAGGGGCGAGCAGTACTTC. V and J are TRBV28 and TRBJ2-7; D perhaps matches TRBD1 (6 bases). This CDR3 spans 12 amino acids. Between the trimmed V and J ends, which lost 6 bases and 6 bases, there was a span of 12 bases. CDR1 MDHEN and CDR2 SYDVKM come from the germline V gene.

The chain combines TRBV6-5 with TRBJ1-4, with unresolved D. The V gene lost 2 bases and the J gene lost 8 bases, with 12 bases spanning the gap. Germline CDR1 reads MNHEY; CDR2 reads SVGAGI. The CDR3 spans 14 residues. The CDR3 DNA follows: TGTGCCAGCAGTTACCAGGCGGGTACGGAAAAACTGTTTTTT. Encoded protein: CASSYQAGTEKLFF.

J is TRBJ2-7 and V is TRBV30, with 9 bases identical to TRBD1. CDR1 GTSNPN and CDR2 SVGIG come from the germline V gene (reference sequence). V lost 7 bases and J lost 3; bases outside the gene matches: 10. The CDR3 covers 14 residues. CDR3 coding DNA: TGTGCCTTGGCGGGGACAGGGAAGAGCTACGAGCAGTACTTC. Its translation: CALAGTGKSYEQYF.

The chain employs TRBV29-1 and TRBJ1-1; D possibly corresponds to TRBD1 (5 bases). The CDR3 has 13 residues. CDR1 SQVTM and CDR2 ANQGSEA come from the germline V gene. V lost 6 bases to trimming and J lost 3 bases, with 14 bases between them. CDR3 DNA: TGCAGCGTCAGGGCGAGGCGTGACACTGAAGCTTTCTTT. It is translated as CSVRARRDTEAFF.

This clone was detected once. In DNA form, the CDR3 reads TGTGCCACCCGGACAGGGGGCGGCTACAATGAGCAGTTCTTC. Protein sequence: CATRTGGGYNEQFF. The chain uses TRBV10-3 and TRBJ2-1; 11 bases line up with TRBD1. V shed 10 bases, J shed 3 bases, and the junction held 5 bases outside the gene matches. Germline V lookup: CDR1 ENHRY, CDR2 SYGVKD. The CDR3 is 14 amino acids.

This chain connects TRBV5-1 to TRBJ1-2; 10 nucleotides align to TRBD1. Trimming removed 3 bases from V and 7 bases from J; junction bases left unmatched: 3. This CDR3 comprises 13 residues. Germline lookup yields CDR1 SGHRS and CDR2 YFSETQ. CDR3 loop: CASSWDRGSGYTF. Here the CDR3 DNA reads TGCGCCAGCAGCTGGGACAGGGGAAGTGGCTACACCTTC.